This T cell receptor (beta chain) was recorded in a study of glioma-infiltrating T cells. This clonotype was seen many times. Amplification of TCR alpha and beta CDR3 regions from RNA used iRepertoire nested multiplex PCR. TCRdb redid the calling of the multiplex PCR reads with MiXCR, one entry per CDR3 protein. Of roughly 190,000 distinct CDR3 sequences in the sample, more than 25% are singletons; the top ten hold roughly a fifth. CDR1 and CDR2 from the germline V gene are SGHVS and FQNEAQ. The CDR3 spans 15 residues. V lost 5 bases and J lost 5, with 16 bases in between. The material sequenced was glioma tissue, nonneoplastic brain tissue, or PBMCs (not recorded which). The V and J genes are TRBV7-8 and TRBJ2-1; D is undetermined. This clonotype was obtained from a human donor with low-grade glioma or glioblastoma, undergoing nonglioma brain surgery, or in good health (not recorded which). Here the CDR3 DNA reads TGTGCCAGCAGCAACACCATGGGGTCACACAATGAGCAGTTCTTC. It translates to CASSNTMGSHNEQFF.